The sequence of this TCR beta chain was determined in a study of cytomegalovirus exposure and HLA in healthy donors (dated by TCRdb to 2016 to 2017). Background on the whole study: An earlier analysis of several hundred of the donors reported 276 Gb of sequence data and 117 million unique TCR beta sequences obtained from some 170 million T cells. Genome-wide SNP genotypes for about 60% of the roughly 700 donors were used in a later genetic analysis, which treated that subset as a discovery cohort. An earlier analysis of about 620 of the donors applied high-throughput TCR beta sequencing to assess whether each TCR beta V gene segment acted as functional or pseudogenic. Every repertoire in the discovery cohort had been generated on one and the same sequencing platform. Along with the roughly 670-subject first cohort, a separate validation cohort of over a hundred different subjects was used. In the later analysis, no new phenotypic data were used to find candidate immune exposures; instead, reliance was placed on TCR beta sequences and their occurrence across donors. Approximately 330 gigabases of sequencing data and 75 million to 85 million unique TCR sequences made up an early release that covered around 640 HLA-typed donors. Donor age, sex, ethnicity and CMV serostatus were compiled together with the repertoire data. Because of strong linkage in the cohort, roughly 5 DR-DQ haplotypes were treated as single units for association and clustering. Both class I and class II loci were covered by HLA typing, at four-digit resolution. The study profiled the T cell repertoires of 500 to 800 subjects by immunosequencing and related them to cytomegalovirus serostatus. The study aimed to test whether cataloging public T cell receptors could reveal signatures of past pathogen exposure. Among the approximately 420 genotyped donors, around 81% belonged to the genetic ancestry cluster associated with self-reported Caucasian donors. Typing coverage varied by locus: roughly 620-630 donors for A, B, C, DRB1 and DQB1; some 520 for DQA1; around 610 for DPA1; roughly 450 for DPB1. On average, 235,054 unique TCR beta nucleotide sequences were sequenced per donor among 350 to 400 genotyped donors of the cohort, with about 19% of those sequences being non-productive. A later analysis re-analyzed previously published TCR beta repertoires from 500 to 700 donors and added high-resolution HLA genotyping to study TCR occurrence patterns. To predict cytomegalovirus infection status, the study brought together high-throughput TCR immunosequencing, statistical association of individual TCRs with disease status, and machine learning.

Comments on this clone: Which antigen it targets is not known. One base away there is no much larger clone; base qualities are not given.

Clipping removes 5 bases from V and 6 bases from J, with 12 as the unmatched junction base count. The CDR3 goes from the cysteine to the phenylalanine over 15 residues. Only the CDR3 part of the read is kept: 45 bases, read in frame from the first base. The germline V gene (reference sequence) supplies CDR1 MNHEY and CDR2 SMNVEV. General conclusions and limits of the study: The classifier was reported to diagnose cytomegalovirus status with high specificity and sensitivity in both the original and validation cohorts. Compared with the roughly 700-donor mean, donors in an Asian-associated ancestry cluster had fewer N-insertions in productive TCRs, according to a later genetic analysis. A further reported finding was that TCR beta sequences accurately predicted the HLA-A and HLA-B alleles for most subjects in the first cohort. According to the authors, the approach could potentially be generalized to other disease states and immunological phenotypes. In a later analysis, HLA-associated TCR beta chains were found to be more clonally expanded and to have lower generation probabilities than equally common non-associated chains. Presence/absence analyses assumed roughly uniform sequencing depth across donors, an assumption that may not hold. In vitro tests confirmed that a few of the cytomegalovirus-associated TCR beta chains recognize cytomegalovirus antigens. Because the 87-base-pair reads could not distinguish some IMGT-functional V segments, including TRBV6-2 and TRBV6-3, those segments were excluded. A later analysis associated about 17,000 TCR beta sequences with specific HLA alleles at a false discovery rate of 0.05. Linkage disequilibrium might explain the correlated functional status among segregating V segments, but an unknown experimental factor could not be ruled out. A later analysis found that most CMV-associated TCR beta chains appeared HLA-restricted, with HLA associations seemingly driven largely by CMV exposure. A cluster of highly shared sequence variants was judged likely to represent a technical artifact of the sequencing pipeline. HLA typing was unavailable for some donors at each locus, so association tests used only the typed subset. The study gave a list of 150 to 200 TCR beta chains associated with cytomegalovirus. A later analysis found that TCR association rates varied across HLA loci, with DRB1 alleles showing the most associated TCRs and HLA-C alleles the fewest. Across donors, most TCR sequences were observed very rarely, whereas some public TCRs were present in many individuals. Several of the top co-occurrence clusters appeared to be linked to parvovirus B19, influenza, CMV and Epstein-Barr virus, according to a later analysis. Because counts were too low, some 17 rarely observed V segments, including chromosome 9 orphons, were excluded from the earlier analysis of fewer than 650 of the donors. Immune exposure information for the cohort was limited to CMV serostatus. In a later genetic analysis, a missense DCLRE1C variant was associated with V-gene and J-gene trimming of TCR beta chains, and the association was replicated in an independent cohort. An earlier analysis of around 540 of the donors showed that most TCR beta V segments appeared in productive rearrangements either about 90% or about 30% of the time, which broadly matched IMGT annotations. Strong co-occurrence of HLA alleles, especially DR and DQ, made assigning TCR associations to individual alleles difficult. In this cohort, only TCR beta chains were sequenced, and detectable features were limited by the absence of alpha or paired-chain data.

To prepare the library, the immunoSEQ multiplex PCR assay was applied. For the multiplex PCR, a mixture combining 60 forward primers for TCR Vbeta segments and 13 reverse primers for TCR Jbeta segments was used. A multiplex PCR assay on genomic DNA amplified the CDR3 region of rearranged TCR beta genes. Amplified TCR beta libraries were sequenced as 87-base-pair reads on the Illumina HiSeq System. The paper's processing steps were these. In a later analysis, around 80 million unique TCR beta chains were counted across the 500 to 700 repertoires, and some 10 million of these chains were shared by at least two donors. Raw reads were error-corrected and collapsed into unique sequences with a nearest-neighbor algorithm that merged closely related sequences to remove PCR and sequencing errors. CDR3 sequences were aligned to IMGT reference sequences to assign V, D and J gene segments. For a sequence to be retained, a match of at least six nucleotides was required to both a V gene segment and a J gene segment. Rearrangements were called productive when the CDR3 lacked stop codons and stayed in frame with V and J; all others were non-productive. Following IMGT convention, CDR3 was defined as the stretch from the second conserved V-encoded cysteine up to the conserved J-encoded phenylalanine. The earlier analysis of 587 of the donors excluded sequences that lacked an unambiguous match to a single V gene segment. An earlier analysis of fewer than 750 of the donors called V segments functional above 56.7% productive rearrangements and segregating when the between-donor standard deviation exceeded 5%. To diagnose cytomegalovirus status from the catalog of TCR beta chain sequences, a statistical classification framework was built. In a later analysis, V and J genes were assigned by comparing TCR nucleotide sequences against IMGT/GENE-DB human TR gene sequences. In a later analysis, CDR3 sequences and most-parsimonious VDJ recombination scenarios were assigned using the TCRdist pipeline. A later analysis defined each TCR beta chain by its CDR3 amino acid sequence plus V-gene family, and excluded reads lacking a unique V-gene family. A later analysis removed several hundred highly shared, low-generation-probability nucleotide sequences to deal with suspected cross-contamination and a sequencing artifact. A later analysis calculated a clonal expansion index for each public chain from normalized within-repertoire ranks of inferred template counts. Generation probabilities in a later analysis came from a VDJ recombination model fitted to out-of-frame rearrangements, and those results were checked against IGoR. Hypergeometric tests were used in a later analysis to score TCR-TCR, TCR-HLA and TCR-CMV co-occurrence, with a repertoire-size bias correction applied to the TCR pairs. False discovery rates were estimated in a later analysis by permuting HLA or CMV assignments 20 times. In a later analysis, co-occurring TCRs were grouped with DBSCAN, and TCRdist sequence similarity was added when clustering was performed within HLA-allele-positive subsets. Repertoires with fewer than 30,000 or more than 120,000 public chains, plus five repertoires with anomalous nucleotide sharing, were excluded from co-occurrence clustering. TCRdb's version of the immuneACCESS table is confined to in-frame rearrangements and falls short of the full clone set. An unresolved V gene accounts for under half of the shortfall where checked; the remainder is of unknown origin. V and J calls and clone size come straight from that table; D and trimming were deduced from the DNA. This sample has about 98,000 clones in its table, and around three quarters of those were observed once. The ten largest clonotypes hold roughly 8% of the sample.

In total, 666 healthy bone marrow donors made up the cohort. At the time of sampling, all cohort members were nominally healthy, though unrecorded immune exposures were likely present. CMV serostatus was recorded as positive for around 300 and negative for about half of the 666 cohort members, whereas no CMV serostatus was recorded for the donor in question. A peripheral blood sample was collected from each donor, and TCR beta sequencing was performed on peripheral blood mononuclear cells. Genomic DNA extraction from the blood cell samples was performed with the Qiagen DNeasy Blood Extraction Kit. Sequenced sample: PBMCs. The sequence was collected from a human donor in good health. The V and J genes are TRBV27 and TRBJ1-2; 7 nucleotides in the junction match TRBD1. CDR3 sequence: CASSTNVPGGNGYTF. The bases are TGTGCCAGCAGTACCAATGTTCCAGGGGGGAATGGCTACACCTTC.